This is a list of T cell receptor beta chains from one sample in a study of human T cells and chemical hapten exposure. One entry per CDR3 protein results from TCRdb running MiXCR on the RACE reads. The table includes tens of thousands of distinct CDR3 sequences, approximately 11% detected once. The material was whole blood, obtained in connection with sensitization to the hapten diphenylcyclopropenone (DPC). These receptors all stem from a woman aged 45-65 years with alopecia areata. Some clones in this sample may be carry-over from other donors' samples. CDR3s include the opening cysteine and the closing phenylalanine or tryptophan. D genes are given only for firm matches. Size is stated for part of the rows, as once, few or many counts, or as a class when the clone is expanded.

TRBD2	many	TRBV28	TRBJ2-7	TGTGCCAGCAGTTCCCCCCGGACTAGCAGCTCCTACGAGCAGTACTTC	CASSSPRTSSSYEQYF
NA	few	TRBV19	TRBJ1-4	TGTGCCAGTAGCCCCAGAAAGGAAAAACTGTTTTTT	CASSPRKEKLFF
NA	many	TRBV12-3/TRBV12-4	TRBJ2-3	TGTGCCAGCCCCTCAGTAAAGGGTGTGGGGGATACGCAGTATTTT	CASPSVKGVGDTQYF
NA	few	TRBV7-3	TRBJ2-2	TGTGCCAGCAGCCCCGGCGGAGGGCGAGGATCCGGGGAGCTGTTTTTT	CASSPGGGRGSGELFF
NA	NA	TRBV25-1	TRBJ2-5	TGTGCCAGCGGGGGCCTCGGGCAAGAGACCCAGTACTTC	CASGGLGQETQYF
TRBD1	many	TRBV29-1	TRBJ2-3	TGCAGCGGGCGACAGGGTAGCCCCACAGATACGCAGTATTTT	CSGRQGSPTDTQYF
NA	many	TRBV7-8	TRBJ1-3	TGTGCCAGCAGCTCCCCGCCGGGGGCAGGTGGAAACACCATATATTTT	CASSSPPGAGGNTIYF
TRBD1	many	TRBV28	TRBJ2-7	TGTGCCAGCAGTGTCGGACAGGGTTTGTACGAGCAGTACTTC	CASSVGQGLYEQYF
NA	NA	TRBV6-5	TRBJ1-1	TGTGCCAGCACTTATAAGGCGCAGGCGAACACTGAAGCTTTCTTT	CASTYKAQANTEAFF
TRBD1	few	TRBV7-2	TRBJ2-3	TGTGCCAGCAGCCCCCCGTGGGCAGGGGGCGCAGATACGCAGTATTTT	CASSPPWAGGADTQYF
NA	many	TRBV6-1	TRBJ2-7	TGTGCCAGCGTGGGCGGCAGCTTATACGAGCAGTACTTC	CASVGGSLYEQYF
NA	NA	TRBV9	TRBJ2-3	TGTGCCAGCAGCGTAGACCCGGGGCCCCGCACAGATACGCAGTATTTT	CASSVDPGPRTDTQYF
TRBD1	many	TRBV6-5	TRBJ2-7	TGTGCCAGCAGGCAGGGGGCCCACGAGCAGTACTTC	CASRQGAHEQYF
NA	NA	TRBV7-2	TRBJ2-7	TGTGCCAGCAGCCTGGGTTGGGGGCGCGAGAGGGAGCAGTACTTC	CASSLGWGREREQYF
NA	NA	TRBV7-9	TRBJ1-5	TGTGCCAGCAGCCCAGGACAGAACGCTACTCATCAGCCCCAGCATTTT	CASSPGQNATHQPQHF
TRBD2	NA	TRBV12-3/TRBV12-4	TRBJ2-5	TGTGCCAGCAATCCTAGCGGCCAAGAGACCCAGTACTTC	CASNPSGQETQYF
NA	many	TRBV5-1	TRBJ2-5	TGCGCCAGCAGCTTGGAACGGCGACAAGAGACCCAGTACTTC	CASSLERRQETQYF
TRBD1	NA	TRBV29-1	TRBJ2-2	TGCATCGTTCTAGCTTCGACAGGGCGAGCCGGGGAGCTGTTTTTT	CIVLASTGRAGELFF
TRBD1	few	TRBV19	TRBJ2-3	TGTGCCAGTAGCCCCTTGGACAGGGAAACAGATACGCAGTATTTT	CASSPLDRETDTQYF
NA	NA	TRBV11-1	TRBJ2-5	TGTGCCAGCAGCTTACAGTACCAAGAGACCCAGTACTTC	CASSLQYQETQYF